These 9 T cell receptor beta chains came from one sample sequenced in a study of T cell clonality in common variable immunodeficiency. The method was immunoSEQ multiplex PCR; TCRdb's version includes in-frame clones alone and lacks a portion of them. This table holds roughly 70,000 clones with no singletons; the top ten claim around 1.7%. Source material: peripheral blood mononuclear cells. Receptors were obtained from a person between 18 and 69 years old in good health.

This clone was found many times. The sequenced part of the CDR3 DNA is TGTGCCACCAGTGATTTACGAGCGGGACGCTCCTACAATGAG. Translated: CATSDLRAGRSYNE. The entire CDR3 sequence reads CATSDLRAGRSYNEQFF. This chain links TRBV24-1 with TRBJ2-1, with 7 nucleotides matching TRBD2. The CDR3 end falls 3 residues outside the read, so it is completed with the germline J gene. Germline lookup yields CDR1 KGHDR and CDR2 SFDVKD. This CDR3 contains 17 residues. V shed 1 base and J 0 bases; nucleotides not matched to a gene: 5.

This clone came up a few times. The observed sequence ends 3 residues before the CDR3 terminus, with the missing tail filled in from the germline J gene. The chain carries TRBV7-9 and TRBJ2-7, with D perhaps matching TRBD2 (5 bases). Trimming took off 4 bases at V and 6 bases at J, with 10 bases between the two ends. Per germline, CDR1 SEHNR and CDR2 FQNEAQ (reference sequence). The CDR3 has 12 residues. The CDR3 bases that were read are TGTGCCAGCAGCTACACGGCGGGCGAG. It specifies CASSYTAGE. The entire CDR3 sequence reads CASSYTAGEQYF.

This clone was seen many times. The sequence runs out 3 residues before the end of the CDR3; the remainder is reconstructed from the germline J gene. The chain employs TRBV19 and TRBJ2-2; D remains ambiguous. Germline CDR1 and CDR2: LNHDA and SQIVND (reference sequence). The length of the CDR3 is 13 residues. V lost 3 bases, J lost 6 bases, and 8 bases lay in between. CDR3 protein: CASSITVPGELFF. CDR3 DNA, as far as it was read: TGTGCCAGTAGTATTACAGTCCCCGGGGAG.

Many counts were recorded for this clone. The CDR3 extends 3 residues past the end of the read, so its final part is completed from the germline J gene. The chain couples TRBV6-2 or TRBV6-3 to TRBJ2-7; D remains ambiguous. This CDR3 region has 14 residues. Germline CDR1 and CDR2: MNHEY and SVGEGT. V was clipped by 2 bases and J by 4 bases, with 12 bases between them. CDR3: CASSYAMAEYEQYF. CDR3 bases read: TGTGCCAGCAGTTACGCCATGGCAGAATACGAG.

Only a few counts were recorded for this clone. The DNA ends 3 residues before the CDR3 does, and the rest of the CDR3 is filled in from the germline J gene. V and J are TRBV7-9 and TRBJ1-4; D remains unclear. Germline V CDR1 and CDR2: SEHNR, FQNEAQ (reference sequence). Trimming took off 4 bases at V and 7 bases at J, with 7 bases between the two ends. The CDR3 contains 12 residues. The part of the CDR3 DNA that was read is TGTGCCAGCAGCTCCACAGCTGAAAAA. As protein: CASSSTAEK. The entire CDR3 protein reads CASSSTAEKLFF.

In its sample, this clone was seen many times. The read is 3 residues too short to cover the CDR3 end, so that end is filled in from the germline J gene. V and J are TRBV20-1 and TRBJ2-1; D ambiguous. Germline V gene lookup returns CDR1 DFQATT and CDR2 SNEGSKA (reference sequence). The CDR3 contains 14 residues. V was pared by 3 bases and J by 4 bases, with 13 bases between. CDR3 DNA (partial): TGCAGTGCTAGGAGTCTAGTCATGTACAATGAG. Translated, it gives CSARSLVMYNE. The full CDR3 is CSARSLVMYNEQFF.

This clone was recorded at least ten times. The read comes to an end 3 residues before the CDR3 does, leaving the germline J gene to fill in the end. The gene calls are TRBV19 and TRBJ1-5, with 9 nucleotides matching TRBD1. Germline lookup yields CDR1 LNHDA and CDR2 SQIVND (reference sequence). V lost 7 bases to trimming and J lost 7 bases; unmatched junction nucleotides: 8. The CDR3 has 14 amino acids. This CDR3 reads CASTSGTGWQPQHF. The part of the CDR3 DNA that was read is TGTGCCAGTACTTCCGGGACAGGGTGGCAGCCC.

This clone was seen ten or more times. The CDR3 goes on 3 residues after the read ends, and that part is filled in from the germline J gene. The genes are TRBV5-1 and TRBJ2-1; 14 positions match TRBD2. Germline lookup yields CDR1 SGHRS and CDR2 YFSETQ. This CDR3 comprises 16 residues. With V trimmed by 4 bases and J by 8 bases, 8 bases remained unmatched. CDR3 sequence: CASSKGTSGSIDEQFF. The DNA read from the CDR3 is TGCGCCAGCAGCAAGGGGACTAGCGGGAGTATCGATGAG.

This clone showed up many times. The CDR3 end lies 3 residues beyond the end of the read and is filled in from the germline J gene. The rearrangement uses TRBV4-2 and TRBJ2-3, with 13 bases fitting TRBD2. The germline V gene has CDR1 LGHNA and CDR2 YNFKEQ. J was trimmed by 4 bases and V by 4 bases; bases with no gene match: 17. The CDR3 covers 20 residues. CDR3 region: CASSPRTSGGPLFRSDTQYF. CDR3 bases read: TGTGCCAGCAGCCCTCGGACTAGCGGGGGCCCCCTATTCCGATCAGATACG.